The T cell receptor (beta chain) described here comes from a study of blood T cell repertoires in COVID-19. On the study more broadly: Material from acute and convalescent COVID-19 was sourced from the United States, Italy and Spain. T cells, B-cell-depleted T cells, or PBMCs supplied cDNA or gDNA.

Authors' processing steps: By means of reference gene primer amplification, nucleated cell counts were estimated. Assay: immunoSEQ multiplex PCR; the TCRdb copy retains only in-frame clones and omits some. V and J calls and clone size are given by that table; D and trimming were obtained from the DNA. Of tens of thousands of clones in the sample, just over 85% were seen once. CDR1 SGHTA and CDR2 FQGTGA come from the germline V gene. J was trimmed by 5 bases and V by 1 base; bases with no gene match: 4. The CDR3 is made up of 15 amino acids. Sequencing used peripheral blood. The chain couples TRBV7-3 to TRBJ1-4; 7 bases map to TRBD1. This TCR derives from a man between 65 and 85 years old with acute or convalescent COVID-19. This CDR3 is CASSLRGGANEKLFF. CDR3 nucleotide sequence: TGTGCCAGCAGCTTAAGAGGGGGCGCGAATGAAAAACTGTTTTTT.